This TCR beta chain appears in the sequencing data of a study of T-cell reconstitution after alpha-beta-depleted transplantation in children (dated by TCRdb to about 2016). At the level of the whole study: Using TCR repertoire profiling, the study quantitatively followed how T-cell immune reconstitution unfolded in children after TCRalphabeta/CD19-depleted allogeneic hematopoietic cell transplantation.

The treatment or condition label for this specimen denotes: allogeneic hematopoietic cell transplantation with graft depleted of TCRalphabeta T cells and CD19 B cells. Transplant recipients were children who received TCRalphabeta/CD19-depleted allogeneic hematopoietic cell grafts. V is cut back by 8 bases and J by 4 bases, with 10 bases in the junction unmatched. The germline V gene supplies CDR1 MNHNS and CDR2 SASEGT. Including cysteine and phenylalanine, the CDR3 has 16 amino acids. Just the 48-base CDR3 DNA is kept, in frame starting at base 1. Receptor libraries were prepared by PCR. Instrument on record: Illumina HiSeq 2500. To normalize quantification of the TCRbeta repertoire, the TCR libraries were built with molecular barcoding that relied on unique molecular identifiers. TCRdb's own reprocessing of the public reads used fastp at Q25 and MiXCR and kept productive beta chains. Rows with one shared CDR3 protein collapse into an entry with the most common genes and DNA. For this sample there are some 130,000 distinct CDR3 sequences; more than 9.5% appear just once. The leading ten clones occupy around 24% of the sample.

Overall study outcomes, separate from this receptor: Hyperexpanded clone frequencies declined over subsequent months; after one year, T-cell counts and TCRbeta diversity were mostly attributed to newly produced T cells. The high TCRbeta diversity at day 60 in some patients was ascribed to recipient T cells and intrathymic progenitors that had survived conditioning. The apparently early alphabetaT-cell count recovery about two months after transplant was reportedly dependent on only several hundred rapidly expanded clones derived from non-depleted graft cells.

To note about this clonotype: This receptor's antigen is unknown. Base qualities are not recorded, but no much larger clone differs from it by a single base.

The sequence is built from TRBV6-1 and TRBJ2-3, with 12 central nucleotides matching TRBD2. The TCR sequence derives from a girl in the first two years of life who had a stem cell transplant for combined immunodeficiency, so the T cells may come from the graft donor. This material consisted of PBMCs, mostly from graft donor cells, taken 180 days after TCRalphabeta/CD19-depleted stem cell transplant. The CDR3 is CASGRLAGGVPDTQYF. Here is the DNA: TGTGCCAGCGGGAGGCTAGCGGGGGGGGTGCCAGATACGCAGTATTTT.